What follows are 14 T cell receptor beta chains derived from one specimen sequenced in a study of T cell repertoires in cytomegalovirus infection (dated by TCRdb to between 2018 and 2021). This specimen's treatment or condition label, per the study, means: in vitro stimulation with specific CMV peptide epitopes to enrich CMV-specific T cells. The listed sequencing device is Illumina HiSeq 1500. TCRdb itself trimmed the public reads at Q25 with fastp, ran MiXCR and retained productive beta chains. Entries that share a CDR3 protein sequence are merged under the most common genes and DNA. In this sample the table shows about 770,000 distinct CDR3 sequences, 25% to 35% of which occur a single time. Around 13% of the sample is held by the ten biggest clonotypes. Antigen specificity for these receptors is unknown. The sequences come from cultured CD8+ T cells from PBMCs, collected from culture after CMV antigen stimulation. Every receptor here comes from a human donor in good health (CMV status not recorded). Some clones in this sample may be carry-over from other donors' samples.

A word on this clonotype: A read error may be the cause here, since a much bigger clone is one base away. CDR3 DNA: TGTGCCATCAGCTTCGATAATCAGCCCCAGCATTTT. Translation: CAISFDNQPQHF. The genes are TRBV7-9 and TRBJ1-5; D uncertain. This CDR3 contains 12 residues. CDR1 is SEHNR, CDR2 FQNEAQ, per germline (reference sequence).

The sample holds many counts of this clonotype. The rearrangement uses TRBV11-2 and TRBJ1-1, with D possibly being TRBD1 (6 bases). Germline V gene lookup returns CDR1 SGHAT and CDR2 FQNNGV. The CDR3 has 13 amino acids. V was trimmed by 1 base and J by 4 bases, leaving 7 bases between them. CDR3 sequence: CASSLVGATEAFF. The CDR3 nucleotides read TGTGCCAGCAGCTTAGTGGGGGCCACTGAAGCTTTCTTT. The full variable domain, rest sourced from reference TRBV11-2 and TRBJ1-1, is EAGVAQSPRYKIIEKRQSVAFWCNPISGHATLYWYQQILGQGPKLLIQFQNNGVVDDSQLPKDRFSAERLKGVDSTLKIQPAKLEDSAVYLCASSLVGATEAFFGQGTRLTVV.

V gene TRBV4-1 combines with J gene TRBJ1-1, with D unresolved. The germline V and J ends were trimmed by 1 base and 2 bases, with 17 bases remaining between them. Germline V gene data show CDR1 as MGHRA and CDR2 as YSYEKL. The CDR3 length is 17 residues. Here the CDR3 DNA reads TGCGCCAGCAGCCAAGCGGTAGCCCTGGGGTTAAACACTGAAGCTTTCTTT. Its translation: CASSQAVALGLNTEAFF.

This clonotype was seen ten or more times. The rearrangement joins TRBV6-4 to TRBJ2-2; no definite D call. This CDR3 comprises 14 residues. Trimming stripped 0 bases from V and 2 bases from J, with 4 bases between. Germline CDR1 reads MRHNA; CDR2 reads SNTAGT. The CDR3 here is CASSDSTNTGELFF. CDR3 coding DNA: TGTGCCAGCAGTGACTCGACAAACACCGGGGAGCTGTTTTTT.

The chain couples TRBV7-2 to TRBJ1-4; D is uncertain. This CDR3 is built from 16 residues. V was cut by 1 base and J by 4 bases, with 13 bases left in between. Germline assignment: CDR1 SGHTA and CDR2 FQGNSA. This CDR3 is CASSLVFRGGNEKLFF. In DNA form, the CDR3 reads TGTGCCAGCAGCTTAGTATTCCGGGGTGGTAATGAAAAACTGTTTTTT.

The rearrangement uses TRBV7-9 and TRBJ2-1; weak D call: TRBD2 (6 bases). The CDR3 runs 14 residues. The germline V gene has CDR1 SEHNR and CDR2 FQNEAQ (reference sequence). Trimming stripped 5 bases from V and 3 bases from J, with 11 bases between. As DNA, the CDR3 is TGTGCCAGCAGCCCCGTTAGCGGCTACAATGAGCAGTTCTTC. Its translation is CASSPVSGYNEQFF.

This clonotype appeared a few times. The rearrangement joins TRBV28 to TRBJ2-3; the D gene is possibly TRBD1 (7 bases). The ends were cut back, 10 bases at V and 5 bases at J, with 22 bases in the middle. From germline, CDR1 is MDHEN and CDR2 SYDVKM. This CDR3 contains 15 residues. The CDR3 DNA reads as TGTGCCACCAAGAGGGTCAGGGGGGCTAGAGATACGCAGTATTTT. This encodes CATKRVRGARDTQYF. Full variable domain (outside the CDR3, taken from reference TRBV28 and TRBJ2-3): DVKVTQSSRYLVKRTGEKVFLECVQDMDHENMFWYRQDPGLGLRLIYFSYDVKMKEKGDIPEGYSVSREKKERFSLILESASTNQTSMYLCATKRVRGARDTQYFGPGTRLTVL.

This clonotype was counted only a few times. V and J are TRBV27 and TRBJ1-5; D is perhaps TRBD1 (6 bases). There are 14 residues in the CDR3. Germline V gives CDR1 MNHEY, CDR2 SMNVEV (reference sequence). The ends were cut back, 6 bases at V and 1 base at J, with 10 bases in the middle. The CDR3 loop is CASRGGWSNQPQHF. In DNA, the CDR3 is TGTGCCAGCAGAGGGGGTTGGAGCAATCAGCCCCAGCATTTT.

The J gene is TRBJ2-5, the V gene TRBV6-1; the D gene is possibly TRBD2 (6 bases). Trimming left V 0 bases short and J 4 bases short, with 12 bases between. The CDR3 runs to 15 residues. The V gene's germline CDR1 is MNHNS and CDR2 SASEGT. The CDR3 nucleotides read TGTGCCAGCAGTGAAGCAGGGAGGATCGCAGAGACCCAGTACTTC. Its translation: CASSEAGRIAETQYF.

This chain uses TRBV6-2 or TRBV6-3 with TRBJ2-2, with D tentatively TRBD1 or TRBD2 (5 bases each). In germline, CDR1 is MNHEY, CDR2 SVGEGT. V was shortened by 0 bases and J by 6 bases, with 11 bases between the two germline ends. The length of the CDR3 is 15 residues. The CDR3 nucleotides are TGTGCCAGCAGTTACTCGAGAGGGGCCGCCGGGGAGCTGTTTTTT. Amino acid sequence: CASSYSRGAAGELFF.

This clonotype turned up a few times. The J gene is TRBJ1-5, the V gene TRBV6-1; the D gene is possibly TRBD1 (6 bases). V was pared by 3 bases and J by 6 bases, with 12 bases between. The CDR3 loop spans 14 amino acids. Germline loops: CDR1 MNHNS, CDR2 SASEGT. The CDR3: CASSEVEGGQPQHF. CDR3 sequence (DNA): TGTGCCAGCAGTGAGGTGGAGGGGGGTCAGCCCCAGCATTTT.

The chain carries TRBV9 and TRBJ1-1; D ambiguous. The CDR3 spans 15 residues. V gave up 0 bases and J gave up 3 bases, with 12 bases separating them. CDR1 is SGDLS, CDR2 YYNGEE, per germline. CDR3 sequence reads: CASSVGTHFDTEAFF. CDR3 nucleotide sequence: TGTGCCAGCAGCGTAGGTACTCATTTTGACACTGAAGCTTTCTTT.

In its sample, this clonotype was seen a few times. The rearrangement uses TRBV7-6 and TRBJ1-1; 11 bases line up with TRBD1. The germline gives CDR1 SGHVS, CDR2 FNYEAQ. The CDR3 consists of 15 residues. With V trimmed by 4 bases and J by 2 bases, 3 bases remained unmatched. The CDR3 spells CASSSGTGGNTEAFF. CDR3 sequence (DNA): TGTGCCAGCAGCTCGGGGACAGGGGGAAACACTGAAGCTTTCTTT.

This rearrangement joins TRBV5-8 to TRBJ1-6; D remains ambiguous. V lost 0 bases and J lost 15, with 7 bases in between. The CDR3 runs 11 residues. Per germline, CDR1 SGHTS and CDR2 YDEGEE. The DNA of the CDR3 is TGTGCCAGCAGCTTGGCCTATCACCTCCACTTT. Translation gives CASSLAYHLHF.